This TCR beta chain was sequenced in a study of T cell responses to AZD1222 COVID-19 vaccine. This clone was recorded only once. From germline, CDR1 is LGHNA and CDR2 YSLEER. V was cut by 0 bases and J by 6 bases, with 18 bases left in between. There are 17 residues in the CDR3. Generated by immunoSEQ multiplex PCR, the TCRdb table keeps only in-frame clones and is missing some. The profile shows fewer than 150,000 clones, about 91% of them singletons. The chain recombines TRBV4-3 with TRBJ1-5; weak D call: TRBD1 (5 bases). The specimen comprised peripheral blood, sampled 28 days after the second AZD1222 dose. The receptor comes from an adult who received the AZD1222 COVID-19 vaccine. The CDR3 region has the DNA TGCGCCAGCAGCCAAGAAGATTGGGGGAGGGGAAGTCAGCCCCAGCATTTT. Translation gives CASSQEDWGRGSQPQHF.